Detailed here is one TCR beta chain. What it binds is not known. The data belong to a study of PD-1 blockade in classical Hodgkin lymphoma. Study-level information: It was nivolumab at 3 mg/kg, given intravenously every 2 weeks, that patients received. Findings and limits, study-wide: It was reported that newly diagnosed patients had less baseline TCR diversity than healthy donors. By C4D1, CD4+ diversity increased significantly, especially in complete responders. Some patients began nivolumab under 1 year after ASCT. These patients were excluded from later analyses.

Assay used: immunoSEQ multiplex PCR; TCRdb lists only in-frame clones, some missing. The sample yields some 100,000 clones, 80% to 90% seen once. Germline V gives CDR1 MNHEY, CDR2 SVGAGI. The CDR3 sequence is 14 residues long. The V end was cut by 2 bases, the J end by 4 bases, with 11 bases between. In every patient, relapse followed autologous stem cell transplantation, while exposure to brentuximab vedotin differed. The clonotype was recovered from a human donor with classical Hodgkin lymphoma. J is TRBJ1-2 and V is TRBV6-5; possibly TRBD1 for D (5 bases). Sample: peripheral blood mononuclear cells (PBMCs), taken before the second cycle of nivolumab. The CDR3 nucleotides are TGTGCCAGCAGTTACGGTCGGGGGTCCTATGGCTACACCTTC. Translated, it gives CASSYGRGSYGYTF.